The 22 T cell receptor beta chains presented below share a single source sample, sequenced in a study of blood T cell repertoires in COVID-19. Only in-frame clones appear in the TCRdb table, and some are missing; sequencing was by immunoSEQ multiplex PCR. The table records nearly 250,000 clones, 65% to 90% of them present only once. Sequencing was done on a sample of PBMCs or T cells enriched from blood (not recorded which). The receptors here all came from a woman aged 50 to 60 with acute COVID-19.

The chain combines TRBV6-5 with TRBJ1-2; D possibly corresponds to TRBD1 (5 bases). V lost 6 bases and J lost 4, with 15 bases in between. The CDR3 runs to 14 residues. CDR1 is MNHEY, CDR2 SVGAGI, per germline. CDR3 in DNA: TGTGCCAGCAGAAGTATGGGGGAGGGCTATGGCTACACCTTC. It codes for CASRSMGEGYGYTF.

In its sample, this clone was seen once. The chain employs TRBV29-1 and TRBJ2-5, with 8 bases identical to TRBD1. The ends lost 3 bases at V and 5 bases at J; junction bases unmatched: 2. CDR1 is SQVTM and CDR2 is ANQGSEA in the germline V gene. This CDR3 spans 12 amino acids. The chain's CDR3 is CSVDRQGETQYF. The CDR3 DNA reads as TGCAGCGTTGACCGACAGGGGGAGACCCAGTACTTC.

This clone has only one observation. V gene TRBV5-1 combines with J gene TRBJ2-7; D is ambiguous. Germline V CDR1 and CDR2: SGHRS, YFSETQ. The V gene lost 1 base and the J gene lost 6 bases, with 14 bases spanning the gap. This CDR3 comprises 14 residues. CDR3 amino acids: CASSLKRHPAEQYF. CDR3 DNA sequence: TGCGCCAGCAGCTTGAAGCGCCACCCTGCCGAGCAGTACTTC.

The rearrangement links TRBV6-5 to TRBJ2-5, with 13 bases that match TRBD2. CDR3 length: 15 amino acids. The germline V gene encodes CDR1 MNHEY and CDR2 SVGAGI. The V and J ends lost 10 bases and 1 base, in that order; junction bases with no gene match: 6. CDR3 residues: CAIRRLAGGQETQYF. The CDR3 DNA sequence: TGTGCCATCCGCCGACTAGCGGGGGGCCAAGAGACCCAGTACTTC.

The rearrangement uses TRBV6-5 and TRBJ1-5; 7 positions match TRBD1. The CDR3 sequence is 14 residues long. Germline V gene lookup returns CDR1 MNHEY and CDR2 SVGAGI. J lost 6 bases, V lost 2 bases, and 4 bases had no gene match. The CDR3 DNA sequence: TGTGCCAGCAGTTACGCCCAGGGGGTTCAGCCCCAGCATTTT. It specifies CASSYAQGVQPQHF.

This rearrangement joins TRBV3-1 (or the pseudogene TRBV3-2) to TRBJ2-2; 9 bases agree with TRBD1. This CDR3 contains 16 residues. CDR1 and CDR2 from the germline V gene are LGHDT and YNNKEL (reference sequence). Unmatched junction bases numbered 4, after V lost 2 bases and J lost 3 bases. CDR3 amino acids: CASSQKGDRDTGELFF. The CDR3 DNA follows: TGTGCCAGCAGCCAAAAAGGGGACAGGGACACCGGGGAGCTGTTTTTT.

The chain has TRBV30 and TRBJ1-5; 9 nucleotides agree with TRBD1. CDR1 and CDR2 (germline): GTSNPN, SVGIG (reference sequence). The CDR3 runs 21 residues. Trimming cost V 0 bases and J 1 base; bases outside gene matches: 19. CDR3 sequence: CAWSVKDPGTGLYGSNQPQHF. The CDR3 bases are TGTGCCTGGAGTGTTAAGGACCCCGGGACAGGGTTATACGGCAGCAATCAGCCCCAGCATTTT.

The rearrangement joins TRBV19 to TRBJ1-5; no definite D call. The CDR3 has 17 residues. V shed 5 bases and J shed 0 bases, with 17 bases lying between them. CDR1 is LNHDA and CDR2 is SQIVND in the germline V gene (reference sequence). The CDR3 sequence: CASSQREGGYSNQPQHF. Written as DNA, the CDR3 is TGTGCCAGTAGTCAACGGGAGGGCGGTTATAGCAATCAGCCCCAGCATTTT.

This clone turned up a few times. The CDR3 bases are TGCGCCAGCAGCTCCTACCCACAGGGGTACGAGCAGTACTTC. Translated, it gives CASSSYPQGYEQYF. V gene TRBV5-1 combines with J gene TRBJ2-7; TRBD1 agrees at 7 bases. The CDR3 extends over 14 amino acids. J gave up 4 bases and V 3 bases, and 7 bases lay outside the gene matches. Germline V gives CDR1 SGHRS, CDR2 YFSETQ.

CDR3 sequence reads: CASSQVSDRAEAFF. CDR3 DNA sequence: TGCGCCAGCAGCCAAGTCTCCGATCGGGCTGAAGCTTTCTTT. The chain couples TRBV4-1 to TRBJ1-1; D gene unclear. This CDR3 spans 14 amino acids. Per germline, CDR1 MGHRA and CDR2 YSYEKL. With 1 base removed from V and 6 bases from J, the gap between germline ends came to 12 bases.

The gene calls are TRBV12-5 and TRBJ2-1; D possibly corresponds to TRBD1 (5 bases). The CDR3 extends over 14 amino acids. Trimming stripped 1 base from V and 7 bases from J, with 11 bases between. Per germline, CDR1 LGHNT and CDR2 FRNRAP. The CDR3 region is CASGLGQGINEQFF. CDR3 sequence (DNA): TGTGCTAGTGGTTTGGGGCAGGGCATTAATGAGCAGTTCTTC.

The rearrangement uses TRBV11-2 and TRBJ1-2; D not certain. The V and J ends lost 2 bases and 8 bases respectively, with 9 bases between them. This CDR3 region has 12 residues. Germline V CDR1 and CDR2: SGHAT, FQNNGV. The CDR3 loop is CASSLTSIGYTF. The CDR3 bases are TGTGCCAGCAGCTTAACAAGTATCGGCTACACCTTC. The full variable domain, rest sourced from reference TRBV11-2 and TRBJ1-2, is EAGVAQSPRYKIIEKRQSVAFWCNPISGHATLYWYQQILGQGPKLLIQFQNNGVVDDSQLPKDRFSAERLKGVDSTLKIQPAKLEDSAVYLCASSLTSIGYTFGSGTRLTVV.

This clone was counted only a few times. The rearrangement joins TRBV25-1 to TRBJ1-5; maybe TRBD1 (6 bases). The V gene's germline CDR1 is MGHDK and CDR2 SYGVNS. There are 16 residues in the CDR3. V lost 1 base, J lost 2 bases, and 12 bases lay in between. The CDR3 protein is CASSEWAGDGNQPQHF. The CDR3 region has the DNA TGTGCCAGCAGTGAATGGGCAGGGGATGGCAATCAGCCCCAGCATTTT.

Here the CDR3 DNA reads TGTGCCAGCAGCTCCCCGGGACTAGCTACAGATACGCAGTATTTT. Translation: CASSSPGLATDTQYF. V and J are TRBV7-2 and TRBJ2-3; TRBD2 agrees at 9 bases. J was trimmed by 3 bases and V by 4 bases; bases with no gene match: 5. Germline V gene data show CDR1 as SGHTA and CDR2 as FQGNSA. There are 15 residues in the CDR3.

This rearrangement joins TRBV4-3 to TRBJ1-2, with 9 nucleotides matching TRBD1. The CDR3 is made up of 16 amino acids. The V and J ends lost 3 bases and 6 bases, in that order; junction bases with no gene match: 11. Germline V gene data show CDR1 as LGHNA and CDR2 as YSLEER. DNA for the CDR3: TGCGCCAGCAGCCACTTCTACTCGGGACAGGGTGATGGCTACACCTTC. This codes for CASSHFYSGQGDGYTF.

This clone was detected once. The chain links TRBV7-3 to TRBJ2-2, with D unclear. Germline V gene data show CDR1 as SGHTA and CDR2 as FQGTGA. The V end lost 1 base, the J end lost 4 bases, and 7 bases lay between the germline ends. The CDR3 consists of 14 residues. As DNA, the CDR3 is TGTGCCAGCAGCTTAAAACCCAGCACCGGGGAGCTGTTTTTT. The encoded protein is CASSLKPSTGELFF.

In its sample, this clone was seen many times. J is TRBJ1-1 and V is TRBV29-1, with a possible D match to TRBD1 (6 bases). V dropped 8 bases and J dropped 2 bases, with 15 bases sitting between them. There are 13 residues in the CDR3. The germline gives CDR1 SQVTM, CDR2 ANQGSEA. This CDR3 reads CSSLYGTNTEAFF. The CDR3 nucleotides are TGCAGCTCGCTTTACGGGACAAACACTGAAGCTTTCTTT.

This rearrangement joins TRBV30 to TRBJ1-2, with 7 bases fitting TRBD1. This CDR3 is 14 amino acids long. Germline assignment: CDR1 GTSNPN and CDR2 SVGIG (reference sequence). J was trimmed by 7 bases and V by 5 bases; bases with no gene match: 13. The CDR3 reads CAWAVGQGVFGYTF. In DNA form, the CDR3 reads TGTGCCTGGGCCGTGGGGCAGGGGGTATTTGGCTACACCTTC.

The chain combines TRBV21-1 with TRBJ1-2; TRBD1 is the table's D call and was not checked against the DNA. TRBV21-1 corresponds to a pseudogene. This CDR3 is built from 18 residues. In nucleotides, the CDR3 is TGTGCCAGCAGCATGGACCGATTGGACAGGGCCCTCAACTATGGCTACACCTTC. Translated: CASSMDRLDRALNYGYTF.

On this clone itself: Other DNA sequences from this sample encode an identical CDR3 as well. The rearrangement uses TRBV7-8 and TRBJ2-7, with D maybe TRBD2 (5 bases). Trimming shortened V by 1 base and J by 3 bases, and 7 bases separated the two germline ends. This CDR3 is 13 amino acids long. The germline V gene encodes CDR1 SGHVS and CDR2 FQNEAQ. Written as DNA, the CDR3 is TGTGCCAGCAGCTTAGGGAGGAGCTACGAGCAGTACTTC. Residues: CASSLGRSYEQYF.

The rearrangement joins TRBV30 to TRBJ1-5; tentatively, D is TRBD1 (5 bases). CDR3 length: 14 residues. Germline loops: CDR1 GTSNPN, CDR2 SVGIG (reference sequence). V was shortened by 1 base and J by 7 bases, with 14 bases between the two germline ends. CDR3 region: CAWSGGREGQPQHF. CDR3 DNA sequence: TGTGCCTGGAGTGGGGGCAGGGAGGGACAGCCCCAGCATTTT.

The CDR3 reads CASSEAGWAGGLRETQYF. DNA of the CDR3: TGTGCCAGCAGTGAAGCTGGATGGGCGGGGGGGCTAAGAGAGACCCAGTACTTC. This rearrangement joins TRBV6-1 to TRBJ2-5; 9 nucleotides agree with TRBD2. The CDR3 spans 18 residues. Germline CDR1 MNHNS, CDR2 SASEGT. J was trimmed by 4 bases and V by 0 bases; bases with no gene match: 12.